The source of this TCR beta chain is a study of T cells in Graves' hyperthyroidism and ophthalmopathy. Used for diagnoses were clinical symptoms, serum thyroxine and TRAb, thyroid ultrasound and orbital computed tomography. The CDR3 regions of TCR beta were amplified from RNA transcripts. First-round RT-PCR of the TCR CDR3 relied on the HTBI primer set. TCRdb re-analysed the multiplex PCR reads in MiXCR, keeping a single row per CDR3 protein. Of 480,000 or so distinct CDR3 sequences listed, about 45% are singletons. The sample comprised peripheral blood or thyroid tissue (not recorded which). This clonotype was sampled from an adult woman with Graves' disease, either hyperthyroidism or ophthalmopathy (not recorded which).

This CDR3 reads CSARPPGQGGNQPQHF. The DNA for the CDR3 is TGCAGTGCTAGGCCACCGGGACAGGGAGGCAATCAGCCCCAGCATTTT. The V and J genes are TRBV20-1 and TRBJ1-5, with 9 positions matching TRBD1. Trimming cost V 3 bases and J 2 bases; bases outside gene matches: 8. The CDR3 totals 16 residues. Germline CDR1 and CDR2: DFQATT and SNEGSKA (reference sequence).